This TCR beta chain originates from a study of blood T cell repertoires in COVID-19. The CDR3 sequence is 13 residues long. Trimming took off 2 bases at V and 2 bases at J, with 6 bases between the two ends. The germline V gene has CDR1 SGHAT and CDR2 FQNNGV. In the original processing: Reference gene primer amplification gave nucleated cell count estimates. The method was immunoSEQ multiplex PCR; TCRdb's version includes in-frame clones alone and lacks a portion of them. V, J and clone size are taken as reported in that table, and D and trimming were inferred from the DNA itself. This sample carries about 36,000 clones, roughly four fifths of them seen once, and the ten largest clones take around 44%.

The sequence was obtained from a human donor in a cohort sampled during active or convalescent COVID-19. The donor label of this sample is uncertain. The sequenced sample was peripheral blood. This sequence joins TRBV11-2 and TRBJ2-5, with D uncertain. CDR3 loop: CASSLSLQETQYF. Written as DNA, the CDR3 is TGTGCCAGCAGCTTAAGCCTTCAAGAGACCCAGTACTTC.